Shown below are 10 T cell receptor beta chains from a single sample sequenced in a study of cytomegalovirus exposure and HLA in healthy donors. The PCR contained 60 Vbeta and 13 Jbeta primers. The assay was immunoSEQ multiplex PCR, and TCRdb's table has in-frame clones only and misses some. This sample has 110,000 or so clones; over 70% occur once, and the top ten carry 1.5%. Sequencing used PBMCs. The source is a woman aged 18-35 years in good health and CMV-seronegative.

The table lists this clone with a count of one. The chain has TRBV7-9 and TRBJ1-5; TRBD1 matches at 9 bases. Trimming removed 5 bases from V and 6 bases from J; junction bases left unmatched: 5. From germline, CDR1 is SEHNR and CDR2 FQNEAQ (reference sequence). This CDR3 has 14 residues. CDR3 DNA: TGTGCCAGCAGCGGACAGGGGCCCCCTCAGCCCCAGCATTTT. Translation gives CASSGQGPPQPQHF.

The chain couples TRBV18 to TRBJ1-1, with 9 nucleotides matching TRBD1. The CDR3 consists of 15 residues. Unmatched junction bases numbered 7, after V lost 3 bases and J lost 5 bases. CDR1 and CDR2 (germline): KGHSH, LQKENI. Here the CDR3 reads CASSPLGQGSTEAFF. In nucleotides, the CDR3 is TGTGCCAGCTCACCTTTGGGACAGGGAAGTACTGAAGCTTTCTTT.

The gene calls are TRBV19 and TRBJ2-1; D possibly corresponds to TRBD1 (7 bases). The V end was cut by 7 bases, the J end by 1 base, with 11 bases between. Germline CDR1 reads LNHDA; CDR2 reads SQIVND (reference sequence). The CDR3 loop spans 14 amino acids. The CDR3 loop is CASTGGGSYNEQFF. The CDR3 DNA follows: TGTGCCAGTACAGGGGGAGGATCCTACAATGAGCAGTTCTTC.

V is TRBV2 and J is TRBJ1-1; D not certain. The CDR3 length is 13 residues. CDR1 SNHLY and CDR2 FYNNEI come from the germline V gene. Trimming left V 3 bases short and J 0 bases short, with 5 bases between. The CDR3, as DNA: TGTGCCAGCAGTGAGGAGCTGAACACTGAAGCTTTCTTT. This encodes CASSEELNTEAFF.

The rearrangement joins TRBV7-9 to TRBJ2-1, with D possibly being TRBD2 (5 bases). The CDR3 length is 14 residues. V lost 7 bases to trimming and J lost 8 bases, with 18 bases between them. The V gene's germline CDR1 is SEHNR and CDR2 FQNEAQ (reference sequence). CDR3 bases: TGTGCCAGCACCCCCGGGAAGGGCAGCGATGAGCAGTTCTTC. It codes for CASTPGKGSDEQFF.

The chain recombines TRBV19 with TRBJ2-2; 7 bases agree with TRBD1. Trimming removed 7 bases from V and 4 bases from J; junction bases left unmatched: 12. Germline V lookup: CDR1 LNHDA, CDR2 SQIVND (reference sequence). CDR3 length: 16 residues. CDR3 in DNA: TGTGCCAGTACCGTTCCAGGGGGAACTTCCACCGGGGAGCTGTTTTTT. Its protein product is CASTVPGGTSTGELFF.

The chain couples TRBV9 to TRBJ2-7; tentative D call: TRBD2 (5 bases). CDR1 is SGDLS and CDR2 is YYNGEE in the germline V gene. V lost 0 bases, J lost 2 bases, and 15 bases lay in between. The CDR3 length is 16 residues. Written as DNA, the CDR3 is TGTGCCAGCAGCGTAGCTACGGGAACTATCGCCTACGAGCAGTACTTC. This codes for CASSVATGTIAYEQYF.

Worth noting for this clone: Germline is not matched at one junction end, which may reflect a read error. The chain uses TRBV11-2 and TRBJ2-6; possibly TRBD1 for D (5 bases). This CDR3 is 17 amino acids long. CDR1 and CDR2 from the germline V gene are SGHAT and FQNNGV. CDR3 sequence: CASGLAARGSGANVLTF. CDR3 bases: TGTGCCAGCGGCTTAGCTGCTAGGGGTTCTGGGGCCAACGTCCTGACTTTC. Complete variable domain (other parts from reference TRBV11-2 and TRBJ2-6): EAGVAQSPRYKIIEKRQSVAFWCNPISGHATLYWYQQILGQGPKLLIQFQNNGVVDDSQLPKDRFSAERLKGVDSTLKIQPAKLEDSAVYLCASGLAARGSGANVLTFGAGSRLTVL.

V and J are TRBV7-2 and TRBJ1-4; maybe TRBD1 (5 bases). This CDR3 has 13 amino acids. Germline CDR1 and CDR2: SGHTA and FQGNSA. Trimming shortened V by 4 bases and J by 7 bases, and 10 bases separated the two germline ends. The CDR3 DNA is TGTGCCAGCAGCTGGGACTTAGGTGAAAAACTGTTTTTT. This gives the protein CASSWDLGEKLFF.

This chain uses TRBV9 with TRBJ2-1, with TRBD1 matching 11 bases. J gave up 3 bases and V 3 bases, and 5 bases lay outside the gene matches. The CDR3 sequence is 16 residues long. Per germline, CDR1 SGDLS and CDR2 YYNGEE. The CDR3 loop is CASSAGGTGGYNEQFF. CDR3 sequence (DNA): TGTGCCAGCAGCGCAGGCGGGACAGGGGGCTACAATGAGCAGTTCTTC.